This passage covers 23 T cell receptor beta chains from one sample sequenced in a study of blood T cell repertoires in COVID-19. Produced via immunoSEQ multiplex PCR; TCRdb's table is partial and in-frame only. The data show around 130,000 clones, with 84% seen just once and 12% held by the top ten. The sample comprised peripheral blood. The source is a woman aged 55-70 years with acute or convalescent COVID-19.

The chain is built from TRBV15 and TRBJ1-1; D gene ambiguous. Germline V gene data show CDR1 as LNHNV and CDR2 as YYDKDF (reference sequence). This CDR3 comprises 12 residues. The V end was cut by 1 base, the J end by 11 bases, with 11 bases between. Written as DNA, the CDR3 is TGTGCCACCAGCAGAGGAAAGGGAGGCGCTTTCTTT. Amino acids: CATSRGKGGAFF.

The rearrangement joins TRBV5-6 to TRBJ1-5; perhaps TRBD1 as D (5 bases). Trimming removed 4 bases at V and 7 bases at J, with 15 bases between. The CDR3 consists of 14 residues. From germline, CDR1 is SGHDT and CDR2 YYEEEE. This chain's CDR3 is CASSQRQSGQPQHF. CDR3 sequence (DNA): TGTGCCAGCAGCCAACGACAGAGCGGGCAGCCCCAGCATTTT.

The sample holds a few counts of this clone. The chain couples TRBV12-3 or TRBV12-4 to TRBJ2-7, with 10 bases lining up with TRBD1. Trimming at V came to 7 bases and at J to 6 bases, leaving 6 bases not matched to a gene. This CDR3 region has 13 residues. Here the CDR3 reads CASTSGQGTEQYF. The CDR3 nucleotides read TGTGCCAGCACCTCGGGACAGGGGACCGAGCAGTACTTC.

This sequence joins TRBV7-9 and TRBJ1-5; D is perhaps TRBD1 (6 bases). The germline CDR1 and CDR2 sequences are SEHNR and FQNEAQ (reference sequence). The CDR3 runs 16 residues. V gave up 1 base and J gave up 0 bases, with 10 bases separating them. The CDR3 region is CASSLVTGASNQPQHF. In nucleotides, the CDR3 is TGTGCCAGCAGCTTAGTGACAGGAGCTAGCAATCAGCCCCAGCATTTT.

The chain links TRBV19 to TRBJ1-5; possible D gene TRBD1, 6 bases. The CDR3 length is 16 residues. V was cut by 3 bases and J by 2 bases, with 14 bases left in between. Looked up from germline, CDR1 is LNHDA and CDR2 is SQIVND (reference sequence). CDR3 sequence (DNA): TGTGCCAGTAGTATCGAGACAGGCGGAGGCAATCAGCCCCAGCATTTT. It translates to CASSIETGGGNQPQHF. Filled out from reference TRBV19 and TRBJ1-5, the complete variable domain reads DGGITQSPKYLFRKEGQNVTLSCEQNLNHDAMYWYRQDPGQGLRLIYYSQIVNDFQKGDIAEGYSVSREKKESFPLTVTSAQKNPTAFYLCASSIETGGGNQPQHFGDGTRLSIL.

The chain combines TRBV24-1 with TRBJ2-5; possibly TRBD1 for D (6 bases). CDR1 is KGHDR, CDR2 SFDVKD, per germline. This CDR3 is 14 amino acids long. V lost 5 bases, J lost 3 bases, and 12 bases lay in between. CDR3 protein: CATSARTGKETQYF. The CDR3 DNA reads TGTGCCACCAGTGCGAGAACAGGGAAAGAGACCCAGTACTTC.

V is TRBV6-5 and J is TRBJ1-1, with D unclear. Germline V lookup: CDR1 MNHEY, CDR2 SVGAGI. The V and J ends lost 6 bases and 4 bases respectively, with 12 bases between them. This CDR3 contains 13 residues. CDR3 loop: CASRSDEATEAFF. CDR3 nucleotide sequence: TGTGCCAGCAGGTCCGATGAGGCCACTGAAGCTTTCTTT.

The rearrangement links TRBV12-3 or TRBV12-4 to TRBJ2-7, with D maybe TRBD2 (5 bases). The CDR3 spans 12 residues. The V gene lost 3 bases and the J gene lost 5 bases, with 8 bases spanning the gap. The CDR3 DNA is TGTGCCAGCAGTTTTCTCGGGGACGAGCAGTACTTC. This translates into CASSFLGDEQYF.

CDR3 sequence reads: CASSAGTGTYNEQFF. In DNA form, the CDR3 reads TGTGCCAGCAGCGCTGGGACAGGGACCTACAATGAGCAGTTCTTC. The rearrangement uses TRBV7-8 and TRBJ2-1; TRBD1 matches 9 bases. The CDR3 sequence is 15 residues long. CDR1 is SGHVS, CDR2 FQNEAQ, per germline. V lost 5 bases to trimming and J lost 2 bases; unmatched junction nucleotides: 4.

This clone appeared once. This sequence joins TRBV5-8 and TRBJ2-1, with a tentative D call TRBD1 (6 bases). CDR3 length: 14 residues. The V and J ends lost 2 bases and 9 bases respectively, with 15 bases between them. CDR1 and CDR2 (germline): SGHTS, YDEGEE. CDR3 nucleotides: TGTGCCAGCAGCTTATCTTGGGGGCTCTTTGAGCAGTTCTTC. It translates to CASSLSWGLFEQFF.

The V gene is TRBV2, the J gene TRBJ2-3, with TRBD1 as a possible D gene (5 bases). V was cut by 8 bases and J by 8 bases, with 14 bases left in between. This CDR3 is built from 12 residues. Per germline, CDR1 SNHLY and CDR2 FYNNEI. The DNA for the CDR3 is TGTGCCAGCCATCAGGGTCAAGGTACGCAGTATTTT. It is translated as CASHQGQGTQYF. The complete variable domain, with remaining parts taken from reference TRBV2 and TRBJ2-3, reads EPEVTQTPSHQVTQMGQEVILRCVPISNHLYFYWYRQILGQKVEFLVSFYNNEISEKSEIFDDQFSVERPDGSNFTLKIRSTKLEDSAMYFCASHQGQGTQYFGPGTRLTVL.

J is TRBJ1-2 and V is TRBV3-1 (or the pseudogene TRBV3-2); D is perhaps TRBD1 (5 bases). The CDR3 loop spans 14 amino acids. Between the trimmed V and J ends, which lost 1 base and 8 bases, there was a span of 14 bases. From germline, CDR1 is LGHDT and CDR2 YNNKEL (reference sequence). CDR3 nucleotides: TGTGCCAGCAGCCAAGGCCGGACACTCTTAGGCTACACCTTC. Protein sequence: CASSQGRTLLGYTF.

The chain is built from TRBV11-2 and TRBJ2-1; 8 positions agree with TRBD2. This CDR3 contains 15 residues. V trimming: 8 bases; J trimming: 2 bases; junction bases outside the gene matches: 8. CDR1 SGHAT and CDR2 FQNNGV come from the germline V gene. CDR3 loop: CASRTGTSAYNEQFF. The DNA for the CDR3 is TGTGCCAGCCGAACCGGGACTAGTGCCTACAATGAGCAGTTCTTC.

The V and J genes are TRBV27 and TRBJ1-4, with TRBD1 matching 7 bases. The length of the CDR3 is 15 residues. The germline V gene encodes CDR1 MNHEY and CDR2 SMNVEV (reference sequence). Trimming removed 5 bases from V and 5 bases from J; junction bases left unmatched: 8. CDR3 nucleotides: TGTGCCAGCAGTCGAAGGACAGGCCGAAATGAAAAACTGTTTTTT. Residues: CASSRRTGRNEKLFF.

The rearrangement links TRBV12-3 or TRBV12-4 to TRBJ1-2; maybe TRBD1 (6 bases). The CDR3 contains 13 residues. Deletions cut 3 bases from V and 6 bases from J, with 11 bases between. Here the CDR3 reads CASSFRTADGYTF. CDR3 DNA: TGTGCCAGCAGTTTCCGGACAGCAGATGGCTACACCTTC.

The chain carries TRBV27 and TRBJ1-5, with D maybe TRBD1 (5 bases). V lost 3 bases, J lost 3 bases, and 6 bases lay in between. The CDR3 consists of 13 residues. Germline V CDR1 and CDR2: MNHEY, SMNVEV (reference sequence). The CDR3 nucleotides are TGTGCCAGCAGTTTGACAGACAATCAGCCCCAGCATTTT. Its translation: CASSLTDNQPQHF.

The V and J genes are TRBV5-1 and TRBJ1-1; 8 nucleotides match TRBD1. The CDR3 sequence is 14 residues long. The junction had 7 bases not matched to a gene; V was cut back by 4 bases and J by 5 bases. Germline assignment: CDR1 SGHRS and CDR2 YFSETQ. CDR3 loop: CASSPQGAGTEAFF. CDR3 bases: TGCGCCAGCAGCCCGCAGGGGGCAGGGACTGAAGCTTTCTTT.

The rearrangement uses TRBV4-1 and TRBJ2-2, with TRBD2 identical over 9 bases. After removal of 4 bases from V and 4 bases from J, the junction contained 16 bases not matched to a gene. The CDR3 spans 19 residues. Germline values: CDR1 MGHRA, CDR2 YSYEKL. CDR3 sequence reads: CASSPDWGLAGVGTGELFF. The CDR3, as DNA: TGCGCCAGCAGCCCAGATTGGGGTTTAGCGGGGGTGGGCACCGGGGAGCTGTTTTTT.

This clone has only one observation. This chain links TRBV6-1 with TRBJ1-4, with 11 bases matching TRBD1. With 4 bases clipped from V and 8 bases from J, the junction kept 12 bases outside the gene matches. The length of the CDR3 is 17 residues. Per germline, CDR1 MNHNS and CDR2 SASEGT. As DNA, the CDR3 is TGTGCCAGCAGTGCCCGCCGGGACAGGGGGTGGGGAGAAAAACTGTTTTTT. This codes for CASSARRDRGWGEKLFF.

The CDR3 protein is CSVAGQGGGYTF. The CDR3 nucleotides read TGCAGCGTTGCGGGTCAGGGGGGAGGCTACACCTTC. The rearrangement uses TRBV29-1 and TRBJ1-2; 7 bases align to TRBD1. Germline values: CDR1 SQVTM, CDR2 ANQGSEA. The CDR3 consists of 12 residues. After removal of 4 bases from V and 8 bases from J, the junction contained 7 bases not matched to a gene.

CDR3 sequence: CASLDANNEKLFF. The CDR3 DNA sequence: TGTGCCAGCTTAGATGCCAATAATGAAAAACTGTTTTTT. The rearrangement uses TRBV6-6 and TRBJ1-4; no definite D call. From germline, CDR1 is MNHNY and CDR2 SVGAGI (reference sequence). V dropped 8 bases and J dropped 4 bases, with 11 bases sitting between them. The CDR3 is made up of 13 amino acids.

The rearrangement links TRBV19 to TRBJ2-1; 11 bases are a match to TRBD2. The CDR3 runs 19 residues. The V segment lost 5 bases and the J segment 7 bases; nucleotides outside the gene matches: 19. The germline V gene encodes CDR1 LNHDA and CDR2 SQIVND (reference sequence). The CDR3 loop is CASSPPASGGSGFENEQFF. Here the CDR3 DNA reads TGTGCCAGTAGTCCTCCGGCTAGCGGGGGGTCTGGGTTTGAAAATGAGCAGTTCTTC. Full variable domain (rest looked up from reference TRBV19 and TRBJ2-1): DGGITQSPKYLFRKEGQNVTLSCEQNLNHDAMYWYRQDPGQGLRLIYYSQIVNDFQKGDIAEGYSVSREKKESFPLTVTSAQKNPTAFYLCASSPPASGGSGFENEQFFGPGTRLTVL.

This chain connects TRBV9 to TRBJ1-3; D might be TRBD1 (6 bases). V lost 3 bases, J lost 5 bases, and 15 bases lay in between. CDR1 is SGDLS and CDR2 is YYNGEE in the germline V gene. The CDR3 covers 15 residues. Here the CDR3 DNA reads TGTGCCAGCAGCGCCCACCGACAGGCGAGAAACACCATATATTTT. Translating it yields CASSAHRQARNTIYF.